This T cell receptor (beta chain) stems from a study of blood T cell repertoires in COVID-19. Study context: There were acute and convalescent COVID-19 samples, and they came from the United States, Italy and Spain. PBMCs, B-cell-depleted T cells, or T cells provided the cDNA or gDNA that made up the material.

CDR1 is LNHDA, CDR2 SQIVND, per germline (reference sequence). The CDR3 length is 13 residues. Losses at the gene ends were 6 bases for V and 7 bases for J; bases not matched to a gene: 8. Authors' processing steps: The authors estimated nucleated cell counts from reference gene primer amplification. The data were produced by immunoSEQ multiplex PCR, yet TCRdb's version contains in-frame clones alone and is incomplete. V and J calls and clone size follow that table, whereas D and trimming were derived from the DNA. The sample consists of roughly 220,000 clones, around 80% of them appearing once. The chain has TRBV19 and TRBJ1-2; 7 bases line up with TRBD1. Specimen: peripheral blood. The TCR sequence derives from an older woman who had recovered from COVID-19. CDR3 in DNA: TGTGCCAGTAGCGTTGACAGGGTGGGTGGCTACACCTTC. Residues: CASSVDRVGGYTF.